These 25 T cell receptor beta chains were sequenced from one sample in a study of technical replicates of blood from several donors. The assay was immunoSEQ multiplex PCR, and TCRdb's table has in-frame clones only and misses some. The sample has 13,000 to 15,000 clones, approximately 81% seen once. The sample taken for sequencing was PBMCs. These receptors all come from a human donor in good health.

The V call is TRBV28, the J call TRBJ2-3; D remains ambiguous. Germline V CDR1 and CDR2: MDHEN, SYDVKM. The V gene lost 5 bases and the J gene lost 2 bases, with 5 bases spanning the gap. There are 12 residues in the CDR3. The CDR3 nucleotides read TGTGCCAGCAGTACACACACAGATACGCAGTATTTT. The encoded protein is CASSTHTDTQYF.

The DNA for the CDR3 is TGTGCCATCAAGGGACAGGGTGATGGCTACACCTTC. Protein: CAIKGQGDGYTF. The chain carries TRBV10-3 and TRBJ1-2; 9 nucleotides match TRBD1. The CDR3 is made up of 12 amino acids. Germline-derived CDR1 and CDR2 are ENHRY and SYGVKD. V lost 7 bases and J lost 6; bases outside the gene matches: 3.

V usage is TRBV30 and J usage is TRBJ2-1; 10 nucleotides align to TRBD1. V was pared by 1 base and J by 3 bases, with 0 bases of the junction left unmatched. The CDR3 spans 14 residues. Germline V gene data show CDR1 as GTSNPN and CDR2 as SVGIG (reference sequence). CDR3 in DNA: TGTGCCTGGAGTGGGGACAGGGGCTACAATGAGCAGTTCTTC. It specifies CAWSGDRGYNEQFF.

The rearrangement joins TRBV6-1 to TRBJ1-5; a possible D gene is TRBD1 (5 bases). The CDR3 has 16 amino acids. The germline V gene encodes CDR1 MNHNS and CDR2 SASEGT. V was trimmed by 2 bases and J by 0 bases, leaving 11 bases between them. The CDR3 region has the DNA TGTGCCAGCAGTGAAATTGCAGGGCTTAGCAATCAGCCCCAGCATTTT. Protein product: CASSEIAGLSNQPQHF.

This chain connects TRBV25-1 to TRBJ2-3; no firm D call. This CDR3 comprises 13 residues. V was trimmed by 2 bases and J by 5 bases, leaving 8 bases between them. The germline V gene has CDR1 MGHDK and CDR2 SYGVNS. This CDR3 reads CASSEASRDTQYF. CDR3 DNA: TGTGCCAGCAGTGAAGCTAGTAGAGATACGCAGTATTTT.

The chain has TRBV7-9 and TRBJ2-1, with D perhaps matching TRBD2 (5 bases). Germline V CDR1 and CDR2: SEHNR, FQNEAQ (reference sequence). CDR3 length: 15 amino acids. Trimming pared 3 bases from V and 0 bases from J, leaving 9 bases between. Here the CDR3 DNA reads TGTGCCAGCAGCTTCGGGGATGGCTCCTACAATGAGCAGTTCTTC. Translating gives CASSFGDGSYNEQFF.

The CDR3 sequence: CASSLDRGYEQYF. The CDR3, as DNA: TGTGCCAGCAGCTTGGACAGGGGTTACGAGCAGTACTTC. The chain joins TRBV13 to TRBJ2-7, with 9 bases lining up with TRBD1. Looked up from germline, CDR1 is PRHDT and CDR2 is FYEKMQ (reference sequence). V dropped 3 bases and J dropped 4; count of bases not matched to a gene: 1. CDR3 length: 13 amino acids.

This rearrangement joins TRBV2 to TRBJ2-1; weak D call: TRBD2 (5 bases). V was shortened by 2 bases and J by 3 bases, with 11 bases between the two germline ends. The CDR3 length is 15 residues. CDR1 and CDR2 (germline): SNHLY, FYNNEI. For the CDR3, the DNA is TGTGCCAGCAGTGAATCCGGGATAGGCTACAATGAGCAGTTCTTC. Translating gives CASSESGIGYNEQFF. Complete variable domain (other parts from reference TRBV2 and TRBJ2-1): EPEVTQTPSHQVTQMGQEVILRCVPISNHLYFYWYRQILGQKVEFLVSFYNNEISEKSEIFDDQFSVERPDGSNFTLKIRSTKLEDSAMYFCASSESGIGYNEQFFGPGTRLTVL.

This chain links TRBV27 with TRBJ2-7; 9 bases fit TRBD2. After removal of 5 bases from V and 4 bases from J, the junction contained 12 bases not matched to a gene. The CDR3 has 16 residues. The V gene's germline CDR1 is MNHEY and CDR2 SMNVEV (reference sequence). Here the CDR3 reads CASSPGSGRSMYEQYF. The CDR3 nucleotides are TGTGCCAGCAGTCCCGGGAGCGGGAGGAGTATGTACGAGCAGTACTTC.

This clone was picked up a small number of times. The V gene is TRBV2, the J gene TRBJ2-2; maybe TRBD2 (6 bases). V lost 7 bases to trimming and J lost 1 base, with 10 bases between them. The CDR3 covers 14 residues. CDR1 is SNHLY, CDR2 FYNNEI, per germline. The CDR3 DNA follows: TGTGCCAGCAACCTAGCGAAGAACACCGGGGAGCTGTTTTTT. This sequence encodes CASNLAKNTGELFF.

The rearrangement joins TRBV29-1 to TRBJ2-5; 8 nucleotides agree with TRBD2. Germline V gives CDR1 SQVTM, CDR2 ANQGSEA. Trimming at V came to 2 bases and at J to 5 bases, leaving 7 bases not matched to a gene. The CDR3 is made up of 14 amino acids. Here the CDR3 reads CSVEFAGGVETQYF. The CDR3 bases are TGCAGCGTTGAATTTGCGGGAGGAGTGGAGACCCAGTACTTC.

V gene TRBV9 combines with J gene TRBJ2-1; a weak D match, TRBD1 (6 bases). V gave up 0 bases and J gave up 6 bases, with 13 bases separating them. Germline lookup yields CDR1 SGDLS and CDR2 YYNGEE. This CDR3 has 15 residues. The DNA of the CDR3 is TGTGCCAGCAGCGTAGAGGGGCAGGGGCTCAATGAGCAGTTCTTC. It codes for CASSVEGQGLNEQFF.

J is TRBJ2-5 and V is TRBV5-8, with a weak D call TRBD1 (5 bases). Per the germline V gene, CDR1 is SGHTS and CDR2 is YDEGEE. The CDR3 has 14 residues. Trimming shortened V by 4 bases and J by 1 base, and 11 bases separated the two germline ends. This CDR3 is CASSVGLLQETQYF. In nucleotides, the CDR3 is TGTGCCAGCAGCGTGGGGCTCCTCCAAGAGACCCAGTACTTC. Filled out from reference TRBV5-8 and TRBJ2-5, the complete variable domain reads EAGVTQSPTHLIKTRGQQATLRCSPISGHTSVYWYQQALGLGLQFLLWYDEGEERNRGNFPPRFSGRQFPNYSSELNVNALELEDSALYLCASSVGLLQETQYFGPGTRLLVL.

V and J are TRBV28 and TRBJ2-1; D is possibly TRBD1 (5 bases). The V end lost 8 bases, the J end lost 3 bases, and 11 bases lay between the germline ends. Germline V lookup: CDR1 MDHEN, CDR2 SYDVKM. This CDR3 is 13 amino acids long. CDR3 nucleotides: TGTGCCAGCGGGTATGACAGCTACAATGAGCAGTTCTTC. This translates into CASGYDSYNEQFF.

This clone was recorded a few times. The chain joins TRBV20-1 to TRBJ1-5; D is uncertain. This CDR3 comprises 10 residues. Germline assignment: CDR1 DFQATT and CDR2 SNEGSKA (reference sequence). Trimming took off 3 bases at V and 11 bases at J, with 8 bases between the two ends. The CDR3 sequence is CSASRNAQHF. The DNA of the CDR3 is TGCAGTGCTAGCAGGAATGCCCAGCATTTT.

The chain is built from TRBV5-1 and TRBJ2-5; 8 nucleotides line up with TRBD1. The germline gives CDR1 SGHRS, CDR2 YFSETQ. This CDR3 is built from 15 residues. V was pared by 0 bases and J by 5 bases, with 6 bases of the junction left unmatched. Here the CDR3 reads CASSLDRGRRETQYF. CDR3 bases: TGCGCCAGCAGCTTGGACAGGGGGAGGCGTGAGACCCAGTACTTC.

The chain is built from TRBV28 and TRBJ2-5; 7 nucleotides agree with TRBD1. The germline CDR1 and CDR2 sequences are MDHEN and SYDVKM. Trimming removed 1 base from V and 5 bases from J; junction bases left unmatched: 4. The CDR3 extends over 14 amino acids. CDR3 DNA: TGTGCCAGCAGTTTATTTTCAGGGGGTGAGACCCAGTACTTC. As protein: CASSLFSGGETQYF.

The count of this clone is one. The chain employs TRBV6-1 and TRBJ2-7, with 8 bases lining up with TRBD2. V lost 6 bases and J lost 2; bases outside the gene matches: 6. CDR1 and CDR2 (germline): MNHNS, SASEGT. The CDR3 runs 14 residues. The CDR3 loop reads CASRRLAGAYEQYF. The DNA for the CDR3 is TGTGCCAGCAGGCGTCTAGCGGGCGCCTACGAGCAGTACTTC.

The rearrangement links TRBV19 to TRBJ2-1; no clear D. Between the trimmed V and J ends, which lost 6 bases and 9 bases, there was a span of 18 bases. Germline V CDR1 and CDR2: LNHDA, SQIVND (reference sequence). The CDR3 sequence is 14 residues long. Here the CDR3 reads CASRTLGYNGEQFF. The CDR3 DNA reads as TGTGCCAGTAGGACCCTGGGCTACAATGGTGAGCAGTTCTTC.

In nucleotides, the CDR3 is TGTGCCAGCAGCCCGGGGTGGACTAGCGGGAGTATTATAGATACGCAGTATTTT. Protein sequence: CASSPGWTSGSIIDTQYF. The V and J genes are TRBV11-3 and TRBJ2-3; 13 bases are a match to TRBD2. Germline V CDR1 and CDR2: SGHNT, YENEEA. Trimming cost V 5 bases and J 5 bases; bases outside gene matches: 13. The CDR3 extends over 18 amino acids.

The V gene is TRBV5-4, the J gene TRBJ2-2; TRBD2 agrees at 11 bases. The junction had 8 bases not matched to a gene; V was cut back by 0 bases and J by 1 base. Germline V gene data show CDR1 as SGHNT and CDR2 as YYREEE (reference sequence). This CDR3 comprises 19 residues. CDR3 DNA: TGTGCCAGCAGCTTGGCTAGTCCGGGACTAGCGGTGAACACCGGGGAGCTGTTTTTT. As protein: CASSLASPGLAVNTGELFF.

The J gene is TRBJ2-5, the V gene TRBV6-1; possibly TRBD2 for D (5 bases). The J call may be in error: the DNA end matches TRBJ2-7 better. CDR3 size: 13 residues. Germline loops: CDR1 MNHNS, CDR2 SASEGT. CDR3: CASSDEGFYEQYF. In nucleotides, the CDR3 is TGTGCCAGCAGTGACGAGGGATTCTACGAGCAGTACTTC.

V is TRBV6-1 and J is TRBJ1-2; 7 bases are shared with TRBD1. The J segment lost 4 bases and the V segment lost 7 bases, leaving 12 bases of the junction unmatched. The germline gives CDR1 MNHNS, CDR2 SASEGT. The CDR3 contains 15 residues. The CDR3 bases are TGTGCCAGCATAGAAACCCCGGGACAGTTCTATGGCTACACCTTC. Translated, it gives CASIETPGQFYGYTF.

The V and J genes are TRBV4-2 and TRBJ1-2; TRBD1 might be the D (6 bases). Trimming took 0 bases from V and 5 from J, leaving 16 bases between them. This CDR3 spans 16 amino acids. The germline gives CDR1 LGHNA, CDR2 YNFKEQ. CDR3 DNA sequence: TGTGCCAGCAGCCAAGATGTAGGACAGAAATCGTATGGCTACACCTTC. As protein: CASSQDVGQKSYGYTF.

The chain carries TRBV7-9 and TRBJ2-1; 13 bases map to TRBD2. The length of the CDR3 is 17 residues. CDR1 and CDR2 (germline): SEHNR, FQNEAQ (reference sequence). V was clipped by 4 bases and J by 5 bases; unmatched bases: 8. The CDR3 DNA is TGTGCCAGCAGCTCCCCCGCCGGACTAGCGGGAGACAATGAGCAGTTCTTC. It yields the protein CASSSPAGLAGDNEQFF. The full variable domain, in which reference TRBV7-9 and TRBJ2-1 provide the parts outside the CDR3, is DTGVSQNPRHKITKRGQNVTFRCDPISEHNRLYWYRQTLGQGPEFLTYFQNEAQLEKSRLLSDRFSAERPKGSFSTLEIQRTEQGDSAMYLCASSSPAGLAGDNEQFFGPGTRLTVL.